One and the same sample provided the 20 T cell receptor beta chains below, sequenced in a study of T cells expressing NK-cell markers. From its re-call of the 5' RACE reads, TCRdb lists each CDR3 protein once, without DNA. The listing contains about 260,000 distinct CDR3 sequences. The sample comprised blood T cells: a sorted CD56 or NKG2C T cell subset, CD4+ or CD8+ T cells, or bulk PBMC T cells (not recorded which). These receptors were collected from a man between 18 and 29 years old in good health.

The genes are TRBV4-3 and TRBJ2-1; TCRdb returns TRBD2, unconfirmable since there is no DNA. Germline loops: CDR1 LGHNA, CDR2 YSLEER. CDR3 length: 15 residues. This chain's CDR3 is CASSQGLAGAREQFF.

The gene calls are TRBV20-1 and TRBJ2-3; the TCRdb call, TRBD1, lacks DNA for checking. Germline CDR1 DFQATT, CDR2 SNEGSKA (reference sequence). This CDR3 region has 12 residues. This CDR3 reads CSVGQPTDTQYF.

The genes are TRBV11-3 and TRBJ2-1; TCRdb's D call of TRBD2 is untestable without DNA. The CDR3 contains 14 residues. Germline V gives CDR1 SGHNT, CDR2 YENEEA. CDR3: CASSLGEADNEQFF. Based on the CDR3 plus reference TRBV11-3 and TRBJ2-1, the full variable domain is EAGVVQSPRYKIIEKKQPVAFWCNPISGHNTLYWYLQNLGQGPELLIRYENEEAVDDSQLPKDRFSAERLKGVDSTLKIQPAELGDSAVYLCASSLGEADNEQFFGPGTRLTVL.

The V and J genes are TRBV6-1 and TRBJ1-1. This CDR3 region has 15 residues. From germline, CDR1 is MNHNS and CDR2 SASEGT. The CDR3 loop is CASSSLEGWTTEAFF.

This chain connects TRBV5-1 to TRBJ1-1; without DNA, the TCRdb call of TRBD1 cannot be checked. This CDR3 has 14 amino acids. Per the germline V gene, CDR1 is SGHRS and CDR2 is YFSETQ. The CDR3 sequence is CASSGQGRGTEAFF.

The CDR3 sequence is CASSVTGGSEQFF. The V and J genes are TRBV9 and TRBJ2-1; lacking DNA, the TRBD1 call made by TCRdb goes unchecked. The CDR3 has 13 amino acids. Looked up from germline, CDR1 is SGDLS and CDR2 is YYNGEE.

The V call is TRBV20-1, the J call TRBJ2-7. CDR1 is DFQATT, CDR2 SNEGSKA, per germline (reference sequence). This CDR3 comprises 11 residues. The CDR3 region is CSAREYGEQYF.

The rearrangement joins TRBV29-1 to TRBJ2-3. From germline, CDR1 is SQVTM and CDR2 ANQGSEA. This CDR3 has 14 residues. The CDR3: CSVGSGSSTDTQYF.

This rearrangement joins TRBV10-3 to TRBJ1-6. The CDR3 runs to 14 residues. Germline lookup yields CDR1 ENHRY and CDR2 SYGVKD. The CDR3 sequence is CAIRSNSGNSPLHF.

V and J are TRBV3-1 and TRBJ1-1. CDR3 length equals 13 residues. CDR1 and CDR2 from the germline V gene are LGHDT and YNNKEL (reference sequence). The CDR3 is CASKARFDTEAFF. Variable domain in full (rest from reference TRBV3-1 and TRBJ1-1): DTAVSQTPKYLVTQMGNDKSIKCEQNLGHDTMYWYKQDSKKFLKIMFSYNNKELIINETVPNRFSPKSPDKAHLNLHINSLELGDSAVYFCASKARFDTEAFFGQGTRLTVV.

The rearrangement uses TRBV20-1 and TRBJ1-5; TCRdb calls TRBD1, which cannot be checked without DNA. CDR1 DFQATT and CDR2 SNEGSKA come from the germline V gene (reference sequence). The CDR3 contains 15 residues. This CDR3 is CSATTGMGSNQPQHF.

The chain joins TRBV5-1 to TRBJ1-4; TCRdb reports TRBD1, a call that lacks DNA to check it against. The CDR3 loop spans 15 amino acids. Per germline, CDR1 SGHRS and CDR2 YFSETQ. CDR3 amino acids: CASSATGTRSEKLFF. Together with reference TRBV5-1 and TRBJ1-4, the CDR3 gives the full variable domain: KAGVTQTPRYLIKTRGQQVTLSCSPISGHRSVSWYQQTPGQGLQFLFEYFSETQRNKGNFPGRFSGRQFSNSRSEMNVSTLELGDSALYLCASSATGTRSEKLFFGSGTQLSVL.

The V call is TRBV11-1, the J call TRBJ2-1; TCRdb indicates TRBD2, and absent DNA this call remains unverified. This CDR3 has 18 amino acids. The V gene's germline CDR1 is SGHAT and CDR2 FQDESV (reference sequence). CDR3 region: CASSLDFFAGGPYNEQFF.

The rearrangement joins TRBV18 to TRBJ1-2. Germline CDR1 and CDR2: KGHSH and LQKENI. The CDR3 is 15 residues long. This CDR3 reads CASSPPNGHNYGYTF. Filled out from reference TRBV18 and TRBJ1-2, the complete variable domain reads NAGVMQNPRHLVRRRGQEARLRCSPMKGHSHVYWYRQLPEEGLKFMVYLQKENIIDESGMPKERFSAEFPKEGPSILRIQQVVRGDSAAYFCASSPPNGHNYGYTFGSGTRLTVV.

V gene TRBV12-3 or TRBV12-4 combines with J gene TRBJ1-2. This CDR3 comprises 12 residues. Here the CDR3 reads CASSFRWDGYTF.

The CDR3: CASSGSRERNTIYF. The J gene is TRBJ1-3, the V gene TRBV5-4; the TCRdb call, TRBD1, lacks DNA for checking. Germline CDR1 reads SGHNT; CDR2 reads YYREEE (reference sequence). The CDR3 length is 14 residues.

The chain joins TRBV11-2 to TRBJ1-6; the TCRdb call, TRBD1, lacks DNA for checking. The V gene's germline CDR1 is SGHAT and CDR2 FQNNGV. The CDR3 is 15 amino acids. CDR3 residues: CASSSGQDFYSPLHF.

The chain employs TRBV28 and TRBJ2-3; there is no DNA to check the TCRdb D call of TRBD2. The CDR3 is 14 residues long. The germline CDR1 and CDR2 sequences are MDHEN and SYDVKM. CDR3 amino acids: CASSPGLVVDTQYF. The entire variable domain, with the rest obtained from reference TRBV28 and TRBJ2-3, is as follows: DVKVTQSSRYLVKRTGEKVFLECVQDMDHENMFWYRQDPGLGLRLIYFSYDVKMKEKGDIPEGYSVSREKKERFSLILESASTNQTSMYLCASSPGLVVDTQYFGPGTRLTVL.

The rearrangement uses TRBV20-1 and TRBJ1-6. The length of the CDR3 is 15 residues. CDR1 and CDR2 from the germline V gene are DFQATT and SNEGSKA (reference sequence). The CDR3 here is CSARDTRAGYSPLHF.

This rearrangement joins TRBV30 to TRBJ2-5; TCRdb names TRBD2, which stays unverified in the absence of DNA. The CDR3 consists of 17 residues. Germline V gene sequence: CDR1 GTSNPN, CDR2 SVGIG (reference sequence). CDR3: CAWSVIMPGRSLETQYF.